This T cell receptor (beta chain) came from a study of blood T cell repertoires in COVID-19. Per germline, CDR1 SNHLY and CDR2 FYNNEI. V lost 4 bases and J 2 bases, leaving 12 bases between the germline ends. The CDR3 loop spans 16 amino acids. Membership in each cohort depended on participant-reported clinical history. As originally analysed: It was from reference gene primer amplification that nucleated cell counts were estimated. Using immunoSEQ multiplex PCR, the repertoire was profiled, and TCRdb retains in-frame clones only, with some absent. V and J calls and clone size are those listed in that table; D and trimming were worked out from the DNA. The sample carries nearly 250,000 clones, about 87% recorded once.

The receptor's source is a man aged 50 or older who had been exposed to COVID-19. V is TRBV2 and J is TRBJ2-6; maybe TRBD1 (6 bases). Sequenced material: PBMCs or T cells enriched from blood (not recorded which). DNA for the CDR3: TGTGCCAGCAGTGTTCGACAGGCAACTGGGGCCAACGTCCTGACTTTC. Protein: CASSVRQATGANVLTF.